The 14 T cell receptor beta chains listed next were all sequenced from one sample in a study of control samples from healthy donors and cancer patients. Produced via immunoSEQ multiplex PCR; TCRdb's table is partial and in-frame only. Found here are over 200,000 clones, over 75% of them singletons; the top ten hold more than 10%. Source material: PBMCs. Receptor source: a woman aged 55-69 years with lung cancer.

This clone turned up a few times. V usage is TRBV15 and J usage is TRBJ2-7; 11 bases are a match to TRBD1. In germline, CDR1 is LNHNV, CDR2 YYDKDF (reference sequence). The CDR3 has 14 residues. Unmatched junction bases numbered 5, after V lost 3 bases and J lost 7 bases. The CDR3 DNA sequence: TGTGCCACCAGCAGGGACAGGGGGCTCAGGGAGCAGTACTTC. Translation: CATSRDRGLREQYF.

This clone was found once. J is TRBJ1-4 and V is TRBV27; a weak D match, TRBD1 (5 bases). The CDR3 is made up of 15 amino acids. V was trimmed by 5 bases and J by 1 base, leaving 11 bases between them. Per germline, CDR1 MNHEY and CDR2 SMNVEV (reference sequence). Written as DNA, the CDR3 is TGTGCCAGCAGTCCCAGCACAGGAACTAATGAAAAACTGTTTTTT. Encoded protein: CASSPSTGTNEKLFF.

V and J are TRBV19 and TRBJ2-3; D unresolved. Germline values: CDR1 LNHDA, CDR2 SQIVND (reference sequence). The length of the CDR3 is 14 residues. The ends were cut back, 5 bases at V and 1 base at J, with 10 bases in the middle. Here the CDR3 DNA reads TGTGCCAGTAGTCTGAGCGCGGGCACAGATACGCAGTATTTT. It translates to CASSLSAGTDTQYF.

The J gene is TRBJ2-7, the V gene TRBV4-1, with 8 bases fitting TRBD2. CDR1 is MGHRA, CDR2 YSYEKL, per germline. V trimming: 1 base; J trimming: 0 bases; junction bases outside the gene matches: 5. The CDR3 extends over 16 amino acids. The CDR3 loop is CASSQGLAGFSYEQYF. CDR3 coding DNA: TGCGCCAGCAGCCAAGGGCTAGCGGGCTTCTCCTACGAGCAGTACTTC.

The CDR3 loop reads CASRRQDRSSYEQYF. The CDR3 DNA sequence: TGTGCCAGTAGGCGACAGGACAGGTCTTCATACGAGCAGTACTTC. The rearrangement links TRBV19 to TRBJ2-7; 7 nucleotides align to TRBD1. Germline CDR1 LNHDA, CDR2 SQIVND (reference sequence). This CDR3 has 15 amino acids. V lost 6 bases and J lost 4; bases outside the gene matches: 12.

V usage is TRBV27 and J usage is TRBJ1-1; no clear D. V was clipped by 3 bases and J by 4 bases, with 12 bases between them. This CDR3 has 14 residues. The germline V gene has CDR1 MNHEY and CDR2 SMNVEV (reference sequence). The CDR3 DNA sequence: TGTGCCAGCAGTTTTGGGGTAAGAATCACTGAAGCTTTCTTT. As protein: CASSFGVRITEAFF.

This sequence joins TRBV5-8 and TRBJ2-3; D unclear. The CDR3 contains 14 residues. Germline CDR1 and CDR2: SGHTS and YDEGEE. The ends were cut back, 1 base at V and 2 bases at J, with 8 bases in the middle. The CDR3: CASSLFTATDTQYF. CDR3 bases: TGTGCCAGCAGCTTGTTTACAGCCACAGATACGCAGTATTTT.

This chain uses TRBV7-3 with TRBJ2-1; D possibly matches TRBD1 or TRBD2 (6 bases each). Trimming removed 0 bases from V and 5 bases from J, with 17 bases in between. Germline assignment: CDR1 SGHTA and CDR2 FQGTGA. This CDR3 is 17 amino acids long. DNA for the CDR3: TGTGCCAGCAGCTTAACGCCAGGGACACTAGCCGACAATGAGCAGTTCTTC. Translation gives CASSLTPGTLADNEQFF.

This clone came up a few times. The genes are TRBV19 and TRBJ1-5, with a tentative D call TRBD1 (6 bases). Germline V gene data show CDR1 as LNHDA and CDR2 as SQIVND (reference sequence). This CDR3 contains 14 residues. The V and J ends lost 4 bases and 2 bases respectively, with 9 bases between them. The CDR3 spells CASSNRVGNQPQHF. In DNA, the CDR3 is TGTGCCAGTAGTAACAGGGTGGGCAATCAGCCCCAGCATTTT.

This clone was found once. V gene TRBV27 combines with J gene TRBJ2-7; D is perhaps TRBD2 (6 bases). CDR3 length: 12 residues. V lost 4 bases to trimming and J lost 8 bases, with 12 bases between them. The germline V gene has CDR1 MNHEY and CDR2 SMNVEV (reference sequence). The CDR3 DNA reads as TGTGCCAGCAGTTCGGCGGGGCGGAAGCAGTACTTC. This codes for CASSSAGRKQYF.

V and J are TRBV7-7 and TRBJ2-5; 7 bases agree with TRBD2. V lost 5 bases to trimming and J lost 5 bases; unmatched junction nucleotides: 8. The germline gives CDR1 SSHAT, CDR2 FNYEAQ (reference sequence). The length of the CDR3 is 14 residues. The CDR3 bases are TGTGCCAGCAGCCCCAACGGACTAGAGGAGACCCAGTACTTC. Amino acid sequence: CASSPNGLEETQYF. Full variable domain (outside the CDR3, taken from reference TRBV7-7 and TRBJ2-5): GAGVSQSPRYKVTKRGQDVTLRCDPISSHATLYWYQQALGQGPEFLTYFNYEAQPDKSGLPSDRFSAERPEGSISTLTIQRTEQRDSAMYRCASSPNGLEETQYFGPGTRLLVL.

The V call is TRBV7-6, the J call TRBJ2-7; 9 nucleotides align to TRBD1. Germline values: CDR1 SGHVS, CDR2 FNYEAQ. This CDR3 spans 16 amino acids. With V trimmed by 5 bases and J by 2 bases, 10 bases remained unmatched. The CDR3 protein is CASSTYPGQGPYEQYF. The CDR3 DNA reads TGTGCCAGCAGCACGTACCCGGGACAGGGACCCTACGAGCAGTACTTC.

The rearrangement links TRBV30 to TRBJ2-7; possible D gene TRBD1, 6 bases. The CDR3 loop spans 12 amino acids. V lost 2 bases, J lost 4 bases, and 9 bases lay in between. Germline CDR1 reads GTSNPN; CDR2 reads SVGIG (reference sequence). The CDR3 region is CAWSTQGYEQYF. CDR3 DNA sequence: TGTGCCTGGAGTACCCAGGGGTACGAGCAGTACTTC.

The chain couples TRBV7-9 to TRBJ2-1; no reliable D call. Germline V CDR1 and CDR2: SEHNR, FQNEAQ (reference sequence). Trimming stripped 4 bases from V and 0 bases from J, with 16 bases between. This CDR3 region has 17 residues. The CDR3 loop reads CASSSGTTSDSYNEQFF. For the CDR3, the DNA is TGTGCCAGCAGCTCCGGCACTACCTCAGACTCCTACAATGAGCAGTTCTTC.